A single sample is the source of the 32 T cell receptor beta chains below, sequenced in a study of blood T cell repertoires in COVID-19. Clones were read by immunoSEQ multiplex PCR, and TCRdb kept only the in-frame ones, dropping some. The sample consists of 60,000 to 80,000 clones, approximately 86% of them appearing once. The sample comprised peripheral blood. All receptors derive from a man between 65 and 85 years old with acute or convalescent COVID-19.

The rearrangement links TRBV19 to TRBJ1-5, with 7 bases that match TRBD1. Losses at the gene ends were 5 bases for V and 4 bases for J; bases not matched to a gene: 11. This CDR3 spans 16 amino acids. CDR1 is LNHDA and CDR2 is SQIVND in the germline V gene (reference sequence). The CDR3 DNA sequence: TGTGCCAGTAGTCCCCTACCGGGACAGACTAATCAGCCCCAGCATTTT. Translated: CASSPLPGQTNQPQHF.

The J gene is TRBJ2-1, the V gene TRBV20-1, with D perhaps matching TRBD1 (6 bases). With 6 bases removed from V and 10 bases from J, the gap between germline ends came to 13 bases. Germline CDR1 DFQATT, CDR2 SNEGSKA (reference sequence). This CDR3 has 11 residues. CDR3 sequence (DNA): TGCAGTGCCCCCCTCGACAGGGAGCAGTTCTTC. This gives the protein CSAPLDREQFF.

The chain combines TRBV4-1 with TRBJ1-5; D might be TRBD1 (6 bases). The CDR3 consists of 17 residues. V lost 0 bases, J lost 2 bases, and 14 bases lay in between. In germline, CDR1 is MGHRA, CDR2 YSYEKL. The CDR3 reads CASSQDPTSGGNQPQHF. The CDR3 nucleotides read TGCGCCAGCAGCCAAGATCCGACCTCAGGGGGCAATCAGCCCCAGCATTTT.

The chain joins TRBV19 to TRBJ2-6; D remains ambiguous. Between the trimmed V and J ends, which lost 5 bases and 4 bases, there was a span of 18 bases. The length of the CDR3 is 17 residues. Looked up from germline, CDR1 is LNHDA and CDR2 is SQIVND (reference sequence). The CDR3 DNA follows: TGTGCCAGTAGTTCGCAGAGTCGGGTCGAGGGGGCCAACGTCCTGACTTTC. Encoded protein: CASSSQSRVEGANVLTF.

The genes are TRBV5-1 and TRBJ1-5, with 8 bases that match TRBD1. CDR3 size: 16 residues. With V trimmed by 0 bases and J by 4 bases, 6 bases remained unmatched. The germline V gene encodes CDR1 SGHRS and CDR2 YFSETQ. For the CDR3, the DNA is TGCGCCAGCAGCTTGGAAGGACAGGGAGGTAATCAGCCCCAGCATTTT. This gives the protein CASSLEGQGGNQPQHF.

The rearrangement uses TRBV2 and TRBJ1-6; 8 bases are a match to TRBD1. The CDR3 has 14 residues. The germline gives CDR1 SNHLY, CDR2 FYNNEI. Losses at the gene ends were 6 bases for V and 9 bases for J; bases not matched to a gene: 7. Here the CDR3 reads CASSPTGESSPLHF. CDR3 nucleotides: TGTGCCAGCAGCCCGACAGGGGAAAGTTCACCCCTCCACTTT.

The genes are TRBV6-1 and TRBJ1-6, with 8 positions matching TRBD1. V dropped 4 bases and J dropped 5; count of bases not matched to a gene: 10. Looked up from germline, CDR1 is MNHNS and CDR2 is SASEGT. This CDR3 has 17 amino acids. CDR3 sequence reads: CASSATPRGQDNSPLHF. In DNA form, the CDR3 reads TGTGCCAGCAGTGCCACCCCGCGGGGACAGGATAATTCACCCCTCCACTTT.

The chain links TRBV7-2 to TRBJ2-2; tentatively, D is TRBD2 (6 bases). CDR3 length: 16 amino acids. Germline V CDR1 and CDR2: SGHTA, FQGNSA. Trimming removed 7 bases from V and 5 bases from J, with 20 bases in between. The CDR3 sequence is CASNRGNNWGTGELFF. For the CDR3, the DNA is TGTGCCAGCAACCGGGGGAACAATTGGGGGACCGGGGAGCTGTTTTTT. Together with reference TRBV7-2 and TRBJ2-2, the CDR3 gives the full variable domain: GAGVSQSPSNKVTEKGKDVELRCDPISGHTALYWYRQSLGQGLEFLIYFQGNSAPDKSGLPSDRFSAERTGGSVSTLTIQRTQQEDSAVYLCASNRGNNWGTGELFFGEGSRLTVL.

The chain carries TRBV27 and TRBJ2-3, with TRBD1 as a possible D gene (6 bases). Trimming left V 3 bases short and J 1 base short, with 11 bases between. This CDR3 is built from 15 residues. Per germline, CDR1 MNHEY and CDR2 SMNVEV (reference sequence). The CDR3 DNA reads TGTGCCAGCAGTTTTAGACAGGTCCGCACAGATACGCAGTATTTT. Amino acids: CASSFRQVRTDTQYF.

The chain recombines TRBV10-2 with TRBJ2-3; 7 positions agree with TRBD2. This CDR3 is built from 16 residues. J gave up 2 bases and V 6 bases, and 11 bases lay outside the gene matches. Germline CDR1 is WSHSY and CDR2 is SAAADI. The CDR3 here is CASRGTTLRPTDTQYF. The CDR3 DNA follows: TGCGCCAGCAGGGGGACTACACTTCGTCCCACAGATACGCAGTATTTT.

A few counts support this clone. The chain joins TRBV21-1 to TRBJ2-1; the D segment call TRBD2 is taken from the table without a DNA check. TRBV21-1 is designated a pseudogene. The CDR3 totals 16 residues. The CDR3 loop reads CASSTWGGDSRNEQFF. In DNA form, the CDR3 reads TGTGCCAGCAGCACCTGGGGTGGGGACTCTAGAAATGAGCAGTTCTTC.

Turning to this clone: Other DNA sequences from this sample encode an identical CDR3 as well. The rearrangement uses TRBV27 and TRBJ1-2, with no clear D. Germline values: CDR1 MNHEY, CDR2 SMNVEV (reference sequence). This CDR3 contains 13 residues. Trimming left V 0 bases short and J 5 bases short, with 7 bases between. This chain's CDR3 is CASSLSGSYGYTF. CDR3 nucleotide sequence: TGTGCCAGCAGTTTATCGGGGAGTTATGGCTACACCTTC.

The chain carries TRBV28 and TRBJ1-2; D uncertain. Germline loops: CDR1 MDHEN, CDR2 SYDVKM. This CDR3 has 14 amino acids. V was shortened by 1 base and J by 4 bases, with 10 bases between the two germline ends. The CDR3 nucleotides are TGTGCCAGCAGTTTATCAAGGTGGAGCTATGGCTACACCTTC. The encoded protein is CASSLSRWSYGYTF.

This clone appeared a single time. Other DNA sequences from this sample encode an identical CDR3 as well. The rearrangement joins TRBV5-1 to TRBJ1-1; D is unresolved. V lost 3 bases and J lost 1, with 7 bases in between. Germline loops: CDR1 SGHRS, CDR2 YFSETQ. The CDR3 length is 13 residues. CDR3 in DNA: TGCGCCAGCAGCTCCCCAGGGAACACTGAAGCTTTCTTT. The encoded protein is CASSSPGNTEAFF.

V usage is TRBV18 and J usage is TRBJ2-1, with 11 bases fitting TRBD1. This CDR3 has 14 amino acids. The junction had 5 bases not matched to a gene; V was cut back by 3 bases and J by 10 bases. The germline CDR1 and CDR2 sequences are KGHSH and LQKENI. The CDR3 bases are TGTGCCAGCTCACCTGCGGACAGGGGGCGCGAGCAGTTCTTC. Its translation is CASSPADRGREQFF. The variable domain in full, with the rest retrieved from reference TRBV18 and TRBJ2-1, is NAGVMQNPRHLVRRRGQEARLRCSPMKGHSHVYWYRQLPEEGLKFMVYLQKENIIDESGMPKERFSAEFPKEGPSILRIQQVVRGDSAAYFCASSPADRGREQFFGPGTRLTVL.

The genes are TRBV7-9 and TRBJ2-3; 8 bases align to TRBD2. V dropped 3 bases and J dropped 2; count of bases not matched to a gene: 13. CDR1 is SEHNR and CDR2 is FQNEAQ in the germline V gene (reference sequence). The CDR3 covers 18 residues. Here the CDR3 DNA reads TGTGCCAGCAGCTTTCTTCGGCCGGGGGGGCTTGACACAGATACGCAGTATTTT. It is translated as CASSFLRPGGLDTDTQYF. Combining the CDR3 with reference TRBV7-9 and TRBJ2-3 gives the whole variable domain DTGVSQNPRHKITKRGQNVTFRCDPISEHNRLYWYRQTLGQGPEFLTYFQNEAQLEKSRLLSDRFSAERPKGSFSTLEIQRTEQGDSAMYLCASSFLRPGGLDTDTQYFGPGTRLTVL.

The rearrangement joins TRBV7-2 to TRBJ1-2; 9 bases line up with TRBD1. Unmatched junction bases numbered 5, after V lost 5 bases and J lost 1 base. Per the germline V gene, CDR1 is SGHTA and CDR2 is FQGNSA. The CDR3 has 15 amino acids. CDR3 DNA sequence: TGTGCCAGCAGCATAGACAGGGGGAGTAACTATGGCTACACCTTC. As protein: CASSIDRGSNYGYTF.

The chain recombines TRBV5-1 with TRBJ2-3, with 8 bases matching TRBD2. Germline V gives CDR1 SGHRS, CDR2 YFSETQ. There are 14 residues in the CDR3. V shed 4 bases and J 4 bases; nucleotides not matched to a gene: 5. CDR3 amino acids: CASSDSGGPDTQYF. The CDR3 nucleotides read TGCGCCAGCAGCGACTCGGGAGGGCCAGATACGCAGTATTTT.

The chain links TRBV19 to TRBJ1-4; 8 bases fit TRBD1. Losses at the gene ends were 5 bases for V and 8 bases for J; bases not matched to a gene: 10. The CDR3 runs to 15 residues. From germline, CDR1 is LNHDA and CDR2 SQIVND (reference sequence). The CDR3 region is CASSSSGGLTEKLFF. The CDR3 DNA reads as TGTGCCAGTAGTTCCTCAGGGGGCCTAACGGAAAAACTGTTTTTT.

This chain links TRBV3-1 (or the pseudogene TRBV3-2) with TRBJ1-1, with 7 bases matching TRBD1. V lost 6 bases to trimming and J lost 2 bases; unmatched junction nucleotides: 6. Germline CDR1 reads LGHDT; CDR2 reads YNNKEL (reference sequence). This CDR3 has 14 amino acids. CDR3 coding DNA: TGTGCCAGCAGTTTTCGGACAGGTAACACTGAAGCTTTCTTT. Protein product: CASSFRTGNTEAFF.

This clone showed up just once. V is TRBV2 and J is TRBJ2-5; unclear D gene. Germline assignment: CDR1 SNHLY and CDR2 FYNNEI. This CDR3 contains 10 residues. Trimming pared 10 bases from V and 3 bases from J, leaving 6 bases between. The chain's CDR3 is CATAKETQYF. The CDR3 DNA follows: TGTGCCACTGCTAAAGAGACCCAGTACTTC.

This sequence joins TRBV3-1 (or the pseudogene TRBV3-2) and TRBJ2-7, with 15 bases matching TRBD2. With 4 bases clipped from V and 1 base from J, the junction kept 5 bases outside the gene matches. CDR3 length: 17 amino acids. Germline V lookup: CDR1 LGHDT, CDR2 YNNKEL (reference sequence). The CDR3 DNA is TGTGCCAGCAGCCGCGGACTAGCGGGAGGGAATTCCTACGAGCAGTACTTC. Translation gives CASSRGLAGGNSYEQYF.

The chain combines TRBV6-4 with TRBJ1-5; D is perhaps TRBD1 (6 bases). Per the germline V gene, CDR1 is MRHNA and CDR2 is SNTAGT. Trimming removed 0 bases from V and 0 bases from J, with 18 bases in between. The CDR3 contains 19 residues. The CDR3 nucleotides are TGTGCCAGCAGTGACTCTACAGGGATCAAATTCTATAGCAATCAGCCCCAGCATTTT. Its translation is CASSDSTGIKFYSNQPQHF.

The chain is built from TRBV7-7 and TRBJ1-4; D not certain. The CDR3 totals 14 residues. V dropped 3 bases and J dropped 0 bases, with 5 bases sitting between them. CDR1 and CDR2 (germline): SSHAT, FNYEAQ (reference sequence). CDR3 coding DNA: TGTGCCAGCAGCTTGTCAGCAACTAATGAAAAACTGTTTTTT. Protein: CASSLSATNEKLFF.

The chain joins TRBV7-8 to TRBJ2-1; D gene uncertain. Germline V CDR1 and CDR2: SGHVS, FQNEAQ. This CDR3 is built from 15 residues. Deletions cut 5 bases from V and 4 bases from J, with 15 bases between. In nucleotides, the CDR3 is TGTGCCAGCAGCAACTCTGAGCTGCGGTACAATGAGCAGTTCTTC. This codes for CASSNSELRYNEQFF. Based on the CDR3 plus reference TRBV7-8 and TRBJ2-1, the full variable domain is GAGVSQSPRYKVAKRGQDVALRCDPISGHVSLFWYQQALGQGPEFLTYFQNEAQLDKSGLPSDRFFAERPEGSVSTLKIQRTQQEDSAVYLCASSNSELRYNEQFFGPGTRLTVL.

The CDR3, as DNA: TGTGCCACCAGTGTAAGGTTGGGCGAGGAGACCCAGTACTTC. Its translation: CATSVRLGEETQYF. The chain couples TRBV24-1 to TRBJ2-5; no clear D gene. V was cut by 5 bases and J by 5 bases, with 14 bases left in between. CDR1 and CDR2 from the germline V gene are KGHDR and SFDVKD. The CDR3 spans 14 residues.

This clone was found a few times. V gene TRBV10-3 combines with J gene TRBJ2-2, with D unclear. This CDR3 contains 12 residues. Looked up from germline, CDR1 is ENHRY and CDR2 is SYGVKD. V lost 8 bases to trimming and J lost 4 bases, with 8 bases between them. Written as DNA, the CDR3 is TGTGCCATCCTAGTTTTCACCGGGGAGCTGTTTTTT. Translated: CAILVFTGELFF.

The chain recombines TRBV5-1 with TRBJ2-7, with a weak D call TRBD1 (6 bases). Germline lookup yields CDR1 SGHRS and CDR2 YFSETQ. V was clipped by 1 base and J by 3 bases, with 14 bases between them. The length of the CDR3 is 15 residues. The CDR3 protein is CASSLTGTNFYEQYF. CDR3 bases: TGCGCCAGCAGCTTGACCGGGACAAACTTCTACGAGCAGTACTTC.

The chain joins TRBV3-1 (or the pseudogene TRBV3-2) to TRBJ1-1; unclear D gene. Germline V gene data show CDR1 as LGHDT and CDR2 as YNNKEL (reference sequence). V lost 4 bases to trimming and J lost 1 base, with 13 bases between them. The CDR3 consists of 15 residues. CDR3 residues: CASSPITGGNTEAFF. The DNA for the CDR3 is TGTGCCAGCAGCCCGATAACGGGAGGGAACACTGAAGCTTTCTTT.

The chain employs TRBV6-6 and TRBJ2-2, with 11 bases that match TRBD2. The germline V gene has CDR1 MNHNY and CDR2 SVGAGI (reference sequence). V dropped 5 bases and J dropped 1; count of bases not matched to a gene: 6. The CDR3 is made up of 17 amino acids. The CDR3 bases are TGTGCCAGCAGTCCGATAGGGACTAGCGGGAACACCGGGGAGCTGTTTTTT. Encoded protein: CASSPIGTSGNTGELFF.

The J gene is TRBJ1-5, the V gene TRBV5-4, with a tentative D call TRBD1 (6 bases). CDR3 length equals 13 residues. Germline CDR1 SGHNT, CDR2 YYREEE (reference sequence). V was trimmed by 1 base and J by 7 bases, leaving 9 bases between them. The CDR3 spells CASSLQGRQPQHF. CDR3 nucleotide sequence: TGTGCCAGCAGCTTGCAGGGGCGACAGCCCCAGCATTTT.

This clone has only one observation. The V call is TRBV7-9, the J call TRBJ2-6; a possible D gene is TRBD2 (6 bases). The CDR3 runs 16 residues. In germline, CDR1 is SEHNR, CDR2 FQNEAQ (reference sequence). V dropped 4 bases and J dropped 0 bases, with 10 bases sitting between them. The CDR3 bases are TGTGCCAGCAGCTCTTTGGGACTCTCTGGGGCCAACGTCCTGACTTTC. The encoded protein is CASSSLGLSGANVLTF. Combining the CDR3 with reference TRBV7-9 and TRBJ2-6 gives the whole variable domain DTGVSQNPRHKITKRGQNVTFRCDPISEHNRLYWYRQTLGQGPEFLTYFQNEAQLEKSRLLSDRFSAERPKGSFSTLEIQRTEQGDSAMYLCASSSLGLSGANVLTFGAGSRLTVL.